These 4 T cell receptor beta chains were sequenced from one sample in a study of cytomegalovirus exposure and HLA in healthy donors. The PCR made use of 60 Vbeta and 13 Jbeta primers. Clones were sequenced by immunoSEQ multiplex PCR, and TCRdb holds only the in-frame ones, with some missing. The table has about 100,000 clones, approximately 70% seen once. Sequencing used PBMCs. Every receptor here comes from a young woman in good health and CMV-seropositive.

The chain combines TRBV4-2 with TRBJ1-2; 8 nucleotides agree with TRBD1. Trimming at V came to 2 bases and at J to 8 bases, leaving 4 bases not matched to a gene. CDR1 and CDR2 (germline): LGHNA, YNFKEQ. The CDR3 consists of 13 residues. The CDR3 region has the DNA TGTGCCAGCAGCCAAACGACAGGGGAAGGCTACACCTTC. Protein product: CASSQTTGEGYTF.

The chain combines TRBV7-2 with TRBJ2-1; 11 nucleotides match TRBD2. The CDR3 runs 13 residues. Germline V CDR1 and CDR2: SGHTA, FQGNSA. J was trimmed by 9 bases and V by 6 bases; bases with no gene match: 4. CDR3 bases: TGTGCCAGCAGGCCCGGACTAGCGGGTGAGCAGTTCTTC. Translation: CASRPGLAGEQFF. Full variable domain (missing parts from reference TRBV7-2 and TRBJ2-1): GAGVSQSPSNKVTEKGKDVELRCDPISGHTALYWYRQSLGQGLEFLIYFQGNSAPDKSGLPSDRFSAERTGGSVSTLTIQRTQQEDSAVYLCASRPGLAGEQFFGPGTRLTVL.

This clone was picked up one time. V and J are TRBV27 and TRBJ2-1, with D possibly TRBD1 on 5 matching bases. CDR1 and CDR2 from the germline V gene are MNHEY and SMNVEV (reference sequence). This CDR3 has 14 residues. Trimming pared 0 bases from V and 5 bases from J, leaving 8 bases between. The CDR3 region is CASSLSRVDNEQFF. The DNA for the CDR3 is TGTGCCAGCAGTTTATCCAGGGTTGACAATGAGCAGTTCTTC.

The chain links TRBV27 to TRBJ2-7; a weak D match, TRBD2 (6 bases). Germline loops: CDR1 MNHEY, CDR2 SMNVEV (reference sequence). CDR3 length equals 15 residues. V was pared by 0 bases and J by 1 base, with 10 bases between. The CDR3 spells CASSLSLASSYEQYF. Written as DNA, the CDR3 is TGTGCCAGCAGTTTATCGCTAGCGTCTTCCTACGAGCAGTACTTC.